Listed below are T cell receptor beta chains from one sample, sequenced in a study of T cell repertoires in cytomegalovirus infection. TCRdb used MiXCR to reprocess the reads, holding one entry per CDR3 protein. In the table there are some 170,000 distinct CDR3 sequences, approximately 18% of which are singletons. Sequencing input: CD8+ T cells from PBMCs. These receptors all stem from a human donor in good health (CMV status not recorded). Some clones in this sample may be carry-over from other donors' samples. CDR3s include the opening cysteine and the closing phenylalanine or tryptophan. The D gene is left open where the match is weak. A row's size may be missing; if present it is once, few, many or a size class.

TRBV10-2	TRBD1	-	TRBJ2-3	CATRGTGQYF	TGCGCCACCAGGGGGACAGGGCAGTATTTT
TRBV12-3/TRBV12-4	-	-	TRBJ2-1	CASSPRLVGSYNEQFF	TGTGCCAGCAGTCCAAGACTAGTCGGCTCCTACAATGAGCAGTTCTTC
TRBV28	-	-	TRBJ1-1	CASSLQGYTNTEAFF	TGTGCCAGCAGTTTACAGGGATACACGAACACTGAAGCTTTCTTT
TRBV7-6	TRBD1	-	TRBJ1-3	CASSLNRQGASGNTIYF	TGTGCCAGCAGCCTGAATCGACAGGGGGCTTCTGGAAACACCATATATTTT
TRBV11-2	TRBD2	few	TRBJ2-3	CASSHYSGGATDTQYF	TGTGCCAGCAGCCACTATAGCGGGGGGGCTACAGATACGCAGTATTTT
TRBV28	TRBD1	-	TRBJ1-5	CASNPGQGVNQPQHF	TGTGCCAGCAATCCGGGACAGGGGGTCAATCAGCCCCAGCATTTT
TRBV25-1	-	many	TRBJ2-5	CASSDMTGELQETQYF	TGTGCCAGCAGTGATATGACAGGCGAACTTCAAGAGACCCAGTACTTC
TRBV7-9	-	-	TRBJ2-7	CASSLEGRSGPGYF	TGTGCCAGCAGCTTAGAAGGGCGATCGGGGCCGGGGTACTTC
TRBV20-1	-	few	TRBJ1-5	CSARAAELAVNQPQHF	TGCAGTGCTAGAGCGGCGGAGCTCGCTGTCAATCAGCCCCAGCATTTT
TRBV28	-	few	TRBJ1-2	CASSYEGVAPTF	TGTGCCAGCAGCTACGAGGGTGTGGCCCCCACCTTC
TRBV7-8	TRBD1	-	TRBJ2-5	CASSFDDRGQGETQYF	TGTGCCAGCAGCTTCGATGACAGGGGGCAGGGAGAGACCCAGTACTTC
TRBV28	-	few	TRBJ1-5	CASSDGRSEPQHF	TGTGCCAGCTCTGACGGACGATCGGAGCCCCAGCATTTT
TRBV25-1	TRBD1	few	TRBJ1-1	CASSGSGTGNTEAFF	TGTGCCAGCAGTGGGTCCGGGACAGGGAACACTGAAGCTTTCTTT
TRBV7-9	-	-	TRBJ1-1	CASSLSQTTEAFF	TGTGCCAGCAGCTTAAGCCAGACCACTGAAGCTTTCTTT
TRBV12-3/TRBV12-4	TRBD1	few	TRBJ1-2	CASSLDGDSTNYGYTF	TGTGCCAGCAGTTTAGATGGGGACAGCACTAACTATGGCTACACCTTC
TRBV7-3	-	few	TRBJ2-1	CASSAEGGGTYNEQFF	TGTGCCAGCAGCGCCGAGGGGGGGGGTACCTACAATGAGCAGTTCTTC
TRBV20-1	-	few	TRBJ1-1	CSARARDETEAFF	TGCAGTGCTAGAGCCAGGGATGAGACTGAAGCTTTCTTT
TRBV19	-	-	TRBJ1-1	CASSSGSAEAFF	TGTGCCAGTAGTAGCGGCAGCGCTGAAGCTTTCTTT
TRBV28	-	-	TRBJ1-1	CASSPPPGLSTEAFF	TGTGCCAGCAGTCCACCGCCGGGCCTAAGCACTGAAGCTTTCTTT
TRBV15	-	-	TRBJ1-4	CATSRAAGLKLFF	TGTGCCACCAGCAGAGCGGCAGGGTTAAAACTGTTTTTT
TRBV12-3/TRBV12-4	TRBD2	few	TRBJ2-7	CASSLGGALGQYF	TGTGCCAGCAGCCTCGGGGGGGCACTAGGGCAGTACTTC
TRBV20-1	-	-	TRBJ2-7	CSARPTGILYEQYF	TGCAGTGCTAGACCAACAGGAATTCTCTACGAGCAGTACTTC
TRBV7-8	-	-	TRBJ1-5	CASSPDLQPQHF	TGTGCCAGCAGCCCGGACCTTCAGCCCCAGCATTTT
TRBV7-2	TRBD1	-	TRBJ1-2	CASSVPDRVEGYTF	TGTGCCAGCAGCGTCCCCGACAGGGTCGAGGGCTACACCTTC
TRBV28	-	-	TRBJ2-1	CASSGPVRAYNEQFF	TGTGCCAGCAGTGGGCCGGTAAGGGCCTACAATGAGCAGTTCTTC
TRBV4-1	TRBD2	-	TRBJ2-2	CASSQDRFGGGHTGELFF	TGCGCCAGCAGCCAAGACCGTTTTGGCGGGGGGCACACCGGGGAGCTGTTTTTT
TRBV20-1	TRBD2	few	TRBJ2-2	CSAGFGTSGGLTGELFF	TGCAGTGCAGGATTCGGGACTAGCGGGGGTCTCACCGGGGAGCTGTTTTTT
TRBV5-6	TRBD1	-	TRBJ2-7	CASSSQDRVEQYF	TGTGCCAGCAGCTCACAAGACAGGGTTGAGCAGTACTTC
TRBV4-1	-	-	TRBJ2-7	CASSQAGLREQYF	TGCGCCAGCAGCCAAGCCGGCCTGAGGGAGCAGTACTTC